Each of the 15 T cell receptor beta chains below was sequenced from the same sample in a study of metastatic and nonmetastatic thyroid tumors. No patient had received any treatment before thyroid surgery. Through MiXCR, TCRdb re-clonotyped the PCR reads. The table lists about 24,000 clones, around 20% of them singletons. Sequenced material: blood. The receptors originated from a female donor with papillary thyroid cancer or a benign thyroid nodule (not recorded which). Some clones in this sample may be carry-over from other donors' samples.

This clone was recorded at least ten times. CDR3: CASSQAGKETQYF. Here the CDR3 DNA reads TGTGCCAGCAGCCAAGCGGGGAAAGAGACCCAGTACTTC. V is TRBV3-1 and J is TRBJ2-5; D is perhaps TRBD2 (5 bases). There are 13 residues in the CDR3. Deletions cut 1 base from V and 3 bases from J, with 6 bases between. CDR1 is LGHDT and CDR2 is YNNKEL in the germline V gene (reference sequence).

This clone was picked up one time. V and J are TRBV5-6 and TRBJ1-2; 7 bases map to TRBD1. V trimming: 0 bases; J trimming: 8 bases; junction bases outside the gene matches: 4. Germline CDR1 is SGHDT and CDR2 is YYEEEE. This CDR3 is 13 amino acids long. The CDR3 nucleotides read TGTGCCAGCAGCTTGGACCAGGGGGAAGGCTACACCTTC. Amino acid sequence: CASSLDQGEGYTF.

This clone has only one observation. The junction departs from germline at one end; a sequencing error may be responsible. V usage is TRBV5-1 and J usage is TRBJ2-6; maybe TRBD2 (7 bases). The CDR3 has 20 amino acids. Germline loops: CDR1 SGHRS, CDR2 YFSETQ. This CDR3 is CASRLDRRGALVSGANVLTF. Here the CDR3 DNA reads TGCGCCAGCAGATTGGACCGACGGGGGGCGCTCGTCTCTGGGGCCAACGTCCTGACTTTC.

This clone came up many times. The chain has TRBV9 and TRBJ1-2; no clear D gene. Trimming left V 3 bases short and J 4 bases short, with 7 bases between. Looked up from germline, CDR1 is SGDLS and CDR2 is YYNGEE. The CDR3 length is 12 residues. Here the CDR3 DNA reads TGTGCCAGCAGCGGGGATTTCTATGGCTACACCTTC. Translating it yields CASSGDFYGYTF.

This clone has a count of ten or more. This chain links TRBV2 with TRBJ2-2; D may be TRBD1 (6 bases). The germline CDR1 and CDR2 sequences are SNHLY and FYNNEI. Trimming removed 6 bases at V and 1 base at J, with 12 bases between. The CDR3 spans 15 residues. The CDR3 coding sequence is TGTGCCAGCAGCCCCGAAGGGGGGAACACCGGGGAGCTGTTTTTT. It translates to CASSPEGGNTGELFF.

This clone was recorded at least ten times. Here the CDR3 reads CSARDDPRGSGANVLTF. Here the CDR3 DNA reads TGCAGTGCTAGAGATGATCCCAGGGGCTCTGGGGCCAACGTCCTGACTTTC. The V and J genes are TRBV20-1 and TRBJ2-6; weak D call: TRBD1 (6 bases). Germline lookup yields CDR1 DFQATT and CDR2 SNEGSKA (reference sequence). The CDR3 is made up of 17 amino acids. V shed 0 bases and J shed 0 bases, with 12 bases lying between them.

This clone was observed many times. This rearrangement joins TRBV24-1 to TRBJ2-4, with 9 bases identical to TRBD1. The V segment lost 4 bases and the J segment 1 base; nucleotides outside the gene matches: 7. The germline gives CDR1 KGHDR, CDR2 SFDVKD. The CDR3 loop spans 17 amino acids. The CDR3 spells CATSDSTGGEAKNIQYF. As DNA, the CDR3 is TGTGCCACCAGTGACTCGACAGGGGGTGAGGCCAAAAACATTCAGTACTTC.

This clone was recorded at least ten times. This rearrangement joins TRBV7-9 to TRBJ2-5, with TRBD2 identical over 7 bases. CDR1 and CDR2 (germline): SEHNR, FQNEAQ (reference sequence). The CDR3 length is 14 residues. Germline trimming cut 0 bases from V and 5 bases from J; bases unmatched to any gene: 3. In DNA, the CDR3 is TGTGCCAGCAGCTTAGCGGGAGGGCCGGAGACCCAGTACTTC. Translation gives CASSLAGGPETQYF.

Only a few counts were recorded for this clone. The V and J genes are TRBV6-1 and TRBJ1-1; TRBD1 is a possible D gene (5 bases). The CDR3 has 14 residues. Looked up from germline, CDR1 is MNHNS and CDR2 is SASEGT. The ends were cut back, 5 bases at V and 3 bases at J, with 13 bases in the middle. The CDR3 bases are TGTGCCAGCAGTTTTCAGGGCTCGGACACTGAAGCTTTCTTT. It translates to CASSFQGSDTEAFF.

This clone came up many times. This specimen includes other DNA sequences encoding the same CDR3. The genes are TRBV11-1 and TRBJ2-2, with TRBD2 as a possible D gene (5 bases). The CDR3 sequence is 16 residues long. The V and J ends lost 1 base and 5 bases respectively, with 14 bases between them. The V gene's germline CDR1 is SGHAT and CDR2 FQDESV (reference sequence). The CDR3 reads CASSLGLNPRTGELFF. CDR3 coding DNA: TGTGCCAGCAGCTTAGGACTAAACCCACGAACCGGGGAGCTGTTTTTT.

This clone rates as medium-sized. V and J are TRBV6-4 and TRBJ2-7; D is possibly TRBD1 (5 bases). This CDR3 has 13 residues. CDR1 is MRHNA and CDR2 is SNTAGT in the germline V gene. Trimming stripped 4 bases from V and 5 bases from J, with 12 bases between. The CDR3 reads CASSAQGIHEQYF. The CDR3 nucleotides are TGTGCCAGCAGTGCGCAGGGAATCCACGAGCAGTACTTC.

This clone was counted ten times or more. This chain connects TRBV7-2 to TRBJ1-1; the D is unclear. The CDR3 is made up of 13 amino acids. The ends were cut back, 2 bases at V and 1 base at J, with 5 bases in the middle. CDR1 is SGHTA, CDR2 FQGNSA, per germline. This CDR3 is CASSLTTNTEAFF. CDR3 nucleotides: TGTGCCAGCAGCTTAACTACGAACACTGAAGCTTTCTTT. The full variable domain, with the rest looked up from reference TRBV7-2 and TRBJ1-1, is GAGVSQSPSNKVTEKGKDVELRCDPISGHTALYWYRQSLGQGLEFLIYFQGNSAPDKSGLPSDRFSAERTGGSVSTLTIQRTQQEDSAVYLCASSLTTNTEAFFGQGTRLTVV.

This clone came up a few times. The CDR3 nucleotides are TGTGCCAGCAGTGAGAAAGTAACCGGGTGCTACACCTTC. This sequence encodes CASSEKVTGCYTF. This chain uses TRBV6-4 with TRBJ1-2, with D unresolved. This CDR3 is built from 13 residues. The germline V gene has CDR1 MRHNA and CDR2 SNTAGT. Deletions cut 3 bases from V and 9 bases from J, with 14 bases between.

This clone has only one observation. This chain uses TRBV5-1 with TRBJ2-2; D possibly corresponds to TRBD1 (6 bases). This CDR3 comprises 13 residues. Trimming took 4 bases from V and 6 from J, leaving 10 bases between them. The V gene's germline CDR1 is SGHRS and CDR2 YFSETQ. CDR3 DNA sequence: TGCGCCAGCAGCCATCAGGGGCCCGGGGAGCTGTTTTTT. Translating it yields CASSHQGPGELFF.

By share of the sample, this clone is medium-sized (0.01 to 0.1%). The rearrangement uses TRBV6-2 or TRBV6-3 and TRBJ2-3; 11 nucleotides line up with TRBD2. With V trimmed by 4 bases and J by 4 bases, 7 bases remained unmatched. From germline, CDR1 is MNHEY and CDR2 SVGEGT. The CDR3 consists of 16 residues. This CDR3 is CASSSTLAGGPDTQYF. The CDR3 region has the DNA TGTGCCAGCAGTTCTACGCTAGCGGGGGGTCCAGATACGCAGTATTTT.